These 7 T cell receptor beta chains were sequenced from one sample in a study of PD-L1 blockade in urothelial cancer. Time point noted: pretreatment peripheral blood. Here immunoSEQ multiplex PCR was the method, and the copy in TCRdb shows in-frame clones only, minus some. The sample includes around 130,000 clones, around 85% of them seen just once. The specimen was PBMCs, collected around atezolizumab (anti-PD-L1) treatment. The receptor set was obtained from a man aged 45-60 years with urothelial cancer.

This clone was observed once. CDR3 in amino acids: CATQTLYRGREKLFF. The CDR3 DNA reads as TGTGCCACCCAGACCCTCTACAGGGGGCGAGAAAAACTGTTTTTT. The rearrangement joins TRBV28 to TRBJ1-4; 9 bases are a match to TRBD1. The trim removed 10 bases at V and 8 bases at J, leaving 14 bases unmatched. Germline CDR1 MDHEN, CDR2 SYDVKM. This CDR3 region has 15 residues.

The gene calls are TRBV5-8 and TRBJ2-3; 7 nucleotides match TRBD1. In germline, CDR1 is SGHTS, CDR2 YDEGEE. The CDR3 is 15 amino acids. After removal of 1 base from V and 4 bases from J, the junction contained 6 bases not matched to a gene. CDR3 coding DNA: TGTGCCAGCAGCTTGCCCAGACAGGGACCAGATACGCAGTATTTT. Translating it yields CASSLPRQGPDTQYF.

This rearrangement joins TRBV5-1 to TRBJ2-7; 10 bases are shared with TRBD1. V was clipped by 4 bases and J by 1 base; unmatched bases: 5. This CDR3 is 15 amino acids long. Germline CDR1 is SGHRS and CDR2 is YFSETQ. The CDR3 coding sequence is TGCGCCAGCAGCAGCGCGGGACAGGGGTCCTACGAGCAGTACTTC. It is translated as CASSSAGQGSYEQYF.

The chain has TRBV30 and TRBJ2-7; D may be TRBD1 (5 bases). V lost 5 bases to trimming and J lost 0 bases, with 20 bases between them. CDR1 is GTSNPN and CDR2 is SVGIG in the germline V gene (reference sequence). This CDR3 contains 16 residues. Here the CDR3 DNA reads TGTGCCTGGGCCGCTGTAGAACAGGTCACCTCCTACGAGCAGTACTTC. Translation: CAWAAVEQVTSYEQYF.

The table lists this clone with a few counts. The rearrangement joins TRBV14 to TRBJ2-5; no clear D gene. CDR1 and CDR2 from the germline V gene are SGHDN and FVKESK. V lost 2 bases, J lost 9 bases, and 7 bases lay in between. This CDR3 is 11 amino acids long. The CDR3, as DNA: TGTGCCAGCAGCCAAAACGGTCCCCAGTACTTC. It encodes CASSQNGPQYF.

The chain combines TRBV7-9 with TRBJ2-5; 14 bases are a match to TRBD2. The germline V gene encodes CDR1 SEHNR and CDR2 FQNEAQ (reference sequence). V lost 6 bases and J lost 5; bases outside the gene matches: 8. The CDR3 consists of 16 residues. CDR3 DNA: TGTGCCAGCAGGATCCCGGGACTAGCGGGAGTCGAGACCCAGTACTTC. Translating it yields CASRIPGLAGVETQYF.

V gene TRBV7-2 combines with J gene TRBJ2-5; possible D gene TRBD1, 6 bases. The CDR3 consists of 15 residues. CDR1 is SGHTA, CDR2 FQGNSA, per germline. The V and J ends lost 5 bases and 1 base respectively, with 14 bases between them. CDR3: CASSLQGHAQETQYF. CDR3 coding DNA: TGTGCCAGCAGCCTGCAGGGGCACGCCCAAGAGACCCAGTACTTC.